This entry lists 2 T cell receptor beta chains sequenced from one sample in a study of cytomegalovirus exposure and HLA in healthy donors. The PCR was carried out with 60 Vbeta primers and 13 Jbeta primers. TCRdb keeps only in-frame clones here, not all; method: immunoSEQ multiplex PCR. Its table lists 100,000 to 150,000 clones. Sequenced sample: PBMCs. These receptors originate from a woman aged 40 to 50 in good health and CMV-seropositive.

The chain has TRBV10-1 and TRBJ2-3; D is uncertain. Germline V gives CDR1 WNHNN, CDR2 SYGVQD (reference sequence). The ends were cut back, 0 bases at V and 3 bases at J, with 7 bases in the middle. CDR3 length: 14 amino acids. CDR3 sequence: CASSESRATDTQYF. DNA of the CDR3: TGCGCCAGCAGTGAGTCCCGAGCTACAGATACGCAGTATTTT.

This chain links TRBV28 with TRBJ2-2, with TRBD2 matching over 8 bases. CDR1 and CDR2 from the germline V gene are MDHEN and SYDVKM. After removal of 5 bases from V and 6 bases from J, the junction contained 11 bases not matched to a gene. This CDR3 is 16 amino acids long. CDR3 sequence: CASSTSGRAVAGELFF. As DNA, the CDR3 is TGTGCCAGCAGTACAAGCGGGAGAGCGGTTGCCGGGGAGCTGTTTTTT.